The 20 T cell receptor beta chains presented below share a single source sample, sequenced in a study of T cells after yellow fever vaccination. Each CDR3 protein is one row after TCRdb ran MiXCR on the 5' RACE reads. Among around 310,000 distinct CDR3 sequences listed, roughly 4% were seen once. The source material was PBMCs, sampled 5 days after the yellow fever booster vaccination. These receptors were obtained from a man between 18 and 29 years old who received the YFV17D yellow fever vaccine.

This clonotype was recorded at least ten times. The rearrangement uses TRBV6-5 and TRBJ1-6, with 10 bases identical to TRBD1. V shed 9 bases and J 9 bases; nucleotides not matched to a gene: 5. The CDR3 totals 13 residues. Germline CDR1 MNHEY, CDR2 SVGAGI. Here the CDR3 DNA reads TGTGCCAGTCAAGGGACAGGGGTTTCACCCCTCCACTTT. It translates to CASQGTGVSPLHF.

This clonotype was counted a few times. The V and J genes are TRBV10-3 and TRBJ2-7, with 7 bases matching TRBD2. CDR3 length: 14 amino acids. The germline CDR1 and CDR2 sequences are ENHRY and SYGVKD. V gave up 5 bases and J gave up 0 bases; unmatched junction bases: 4. CDR3 nucleotides: TGTGCCATCAGTCCCGGGACTAACTCCTACGAGCAGTACGTC. Translation: CAISPGTNSYEQYV.

This clonotype has ten or more counts. The chain is built from TRBV7-9 and TRBJ2-1; 13 bases align to TRBD2. The CDR3 covers 13 residues. Looked up from germline, CDR1 is SEHNR and CDR2 is FQNEAQ (reference sequence). Trimming took 5 bases from V and 14 from J; bases not matched to a gene: 6. CDR3 in amino acids: CASSHGTSGEEFF. The CDR3, as DNA: TGTGCCAGCAGCCACGGGACTAGCGGGGAGGAGTTCTTC.

The chain employs TRBV20-1 and TRBJ2-3, with TRBD2 matching over 10 bases. Germline CDR1 is DFQATT and CDR2 is SNEGSKA (reference sequence). The V gene end was trimmed by 5 bases and the J gene end by 5 bases; junction bases not matched to a gene: 7. This CDR3 region has 14 residues. The CDR3 protein is CSASSTSGLDTQYF. The CDR3 nucleotides are TGCAGTGCTTCTTCGACTAGCGGGTTAGATACGCAGTATTTT.

This clonotype came up a few times. V and J are TRBV20-1 and TRBJ2-4; D uncertain. Germline CDR1 DFQATT, CDR2 SNEGSKA (reference sequence). The CDR3 runs 13 residues. V was shortened by 7 bases and J by 0 bases, with 10 bases between the two germline ends. CDR3 sequence reads: CSGIGSAKNIQYF. The CDR3 DNA is TGCAGTGGCATTGGGTCAGCCAAAAACATTCAGTACTTC.

This clonotype was seen a few times. The chain has TRBV6-5 and TRBJ2-3; D ambiguous. The CDR3 has 13 amino acids. V lost 0 bases and J lost 5, with 6 bases in between. Germline CDR1 reads MNHEY; CDR2 reads SVGAGI. CDR3 region: CASSYSSGDTQYF. In DNA, the CDR3 is TGTGCCAGCAGTTACTCGAGTGGAGATACGCAGTATTTT.

In its sample, this clonotype was seen many times. V usage is TRBV29-1 and J usage is TRBJ2-7; tentatively, D is TRBD1 or TRBD2 (6 bases each). Germline V lookup: CDR1 SQVTM, CDR2 ANQGSEA. Between the trimmed V and J ends, which lost 8 bases and 3 bases, there was a span of 17 bases. This CDR3 is 13 amino acids long. The CDR3 coding sequence is TGCAGCTTCCAAGGGGGGTCCGGCTACGAGCAGTACTTC. Translated: CSFQGGSGYEQYF.

The rearrangement links TRBV7-9 to TRBJ1-1; 8 nucleotides line up with TRBD1. V shed 11 bases and J 4 bases; nucleotides not matched to a gene: 12. Looked up from germline, CDR1 is SEHNR and CDR2 is FQNEAQ (reference sequence). CDR3 size: 14 residues. CDR3 DNA: TGTGCCGGAAACGACAGGGGAGAGATCACTGAAGCTTTCTTT. As protein: CAGNDRGEITEAFF.

This clonotype came up many times. The V gene is TRBV6-2 or TRBV6-3, the J gene TRBJ2-7, with TRBD1 matching over 11 bases. The V gene's germline CDR1 is MNHEY and CDR2 SVGEGT. The J segment lost 4 bases and the V segment lost 5 bases, leaving 16 bases of the junction unmatched. The CDR3 is 18 amino acids. DNA of the CDR3: TGTGCCAGCAGTACGGACAGGGGGCGCGAATCGGGCATTTACGAGCAGTACTTC. The encoded protein is CASSTDRGRESGIYEQYF.

This chain uses TRBV7-2 with TRBJ2-5; a possible D gene is TRBD1 (6 bases). CDR1 and CDR2 from the germline V gene are SGHTA and FQGNSA. V was trimmed by 5 bases and J by 5 bases, leaving 15 bases between them. The CDR3 totals 14 residues. The CDR3 protein is CASSSSGVGETQYF. The CDR3 DNA sequence: TGTGCCAGCAGCAGTTCAGGGGTGGGGGAGACCCAGTACTTC.

This clonotype was counted a few times. This chain joins TRBV27 and TRBJ1-1; 9 bases map to TRBD1. Per the germline V gene, CDR1 is MNHEY and CDR2 is SMNVEV (reference sequence). The J segment lost 4 bases and the V segment lost 2 bases, leaving 8 bases of the junction unmatched. This CDR3 comprises 16 residues. The CDR3 nucleotides are TGTGCCAGCAGTTTACAACAGGGGGCTGGTGTCACTGAAGCTTTCTTT. Protein: CASSLQQGAGVTEAFF.

This clonotype was observed at least ten times. The chain combines TRBV7-3 with TRBJ2-2; D is undetermined. Germline V gives CDR1 SGHTA, CDR2 FQGTGA. This CDR3 has 16 amino acids. Trimming took 3 bases from V and 0 from J, leaving 11 bases between them. This CDR3 is CASSFNTGANTGELFF. CDR3 nucleotides: TGTGCCAGCAGCTTCAACACGGGTGCGAACACCGGGGAGCTGTTTTTT. The full variable domain, in which reference TRBV7-3 and TRBJ2-2 provide the parts outside the CDR3, is GAGVSQTPSNKVTEKGKYVELRCDPISGHTALYWYRQSLGQGPEFLIYFQGTGAADDSGLPNDRFFAVRPEGSVSTLKIQRTERGDSAVYLCASSFNTGANTGELFFGEGSRLTVL.

This clonotype was seen only a few times. This chain uses TRBV20-1 with TRBJ2-1; no clear D. The V end lost 6 bases, the J end lost 5 bases, and 17 bases lay between the germline ends. Germline values: CDR1 DFQATT, CDR2 SNEGSKA (reference sequence). The CDR3 totals 14 residues. The CDR3 DNA follows: TGCAGTGCGTTGATACACGCGGCGCACAATGAGCAGTTCTTC. This encodes CSALIHAAHNEQFF.

In its sample, this clonotype was seen once. Just one base apart from a much larger clone, this may be a read error. Given the absence of the conserved phenylalanine or tryptophan at the CDR3 end, a read error is likely. The chain uses TRBV11-2 and TRBJ2-3; no clear D gene. Trimming pared 5 bases from V and 8 bases from J, leaving 11 bases between. Germline loops: CDR1 SGHAT, CDR2 FQNNGV. The CDR3 length is 12 residues. CDR3 sequence (DNA): TGTGCCAGCAGCCGAGCAGGTGGTACGCAGTATCTT. Residues: CASSRAGGTQYL.

In its sample, this clonotype was seen many times. The chain combines TRBV11-2 with TRBJ2-1; 8 nucleotides align to TRBD1. The CDR3 contains 16 residues. V gave up 5 bases and J gave up 2 bases; unmatched junction bases: 8. Germline V CDR1 and CDR2: SGHAT, FQNNGV. For the CDR3, the DNA is TGTGCCAGCAGCCCAAACAGGGGGACAACCTACAATGAGCAGTTCTTC. Amino acids: CASSPNRGTTYNEQFF.

This clonotype showed up many times. The chain combines TRBV5-1 with TRBJ2-1; perhaps TRBD1 as D (6 bases). In germline, CDR1 is SGHRS, CDR2 YFSETQ. CDR3 length: 15 amino acids. V lost 4 bases and J 4 bases, leaving 15 bases between the germline ends. The CDR3 protein is CASSPGQGPYNEQFF. The CDR3 nucleotides are TGCGCCAGCAGCCCCGGGCAGGGGCCATACAATGAGCAGTTCTTC.

This clonotype has a count of ten or more. The rearrangement links TRBV5-1 to TRBJ2-1; 7 bases map to TRBD2. Germline lookup yields CDR1 SGHRS and CDR2 YFSETQ. V was pared by 5 bases and J by 9 bases, with 11 bases of the junction left unmatched. This CDR3 region has 14 residues. CDR3 loop: CASSWEGLHAEQFF. The DNA of the CDR3 is TGCGCCAGCAGTTGGGAGGGACTACATGCTGAGCAGTTCTTC.

At least ten counts were recorded for this clonotype. The chain employs TRBV12-3 or TRBV12-4 and TRBJ2-6; no clear D gene. The CDR3 has 15 amino acids. V was pared by 6 bases and J by 2 bases, with 11 bases between. The CDR3 nucleotides read TGTGCCAGCAGCCCGCACCTGCCTGGGGCCAACGTCCTGACTTTC. It is translated as CASSPHLPGANVLTF.

The chain joins TRBV18 to TRBJ2-1; D is undetermined. This CDR3 spans 11 amino acids. Trimming removed 4 bases at V and 6 bases at J, with 4 bases between. Germline V gives CDR1 KGHSH, CDR2 LQKENI. The CDR3 loop reads CASSRSNEQFF. The CDR3, as DNA: TGTGCCAGCTCACGATCCAATGAGCAGTTCTTC.

In its sample, this clonotype was seen many times. The chain recombines TRBV7-2 with TRBJ2-5, with D perhaps assigned TRBD1 or TRBD2 (6 bases each). The CDR3 has 14 amino acids. The V gene's germline CDR1 is SGHTA and CDR2 FQGNSA. With 5 bases removed from V and 5 bases from J, the gap between germline ends came to 15 bases. CDR3 region: CASSPLGGGETQYF. In nucleotides, the CDR3 is TGTGCCAGCAGCCCGCTCGGAGGGGGGGAGACCCAGTACTTC.